The 11 T cell receptor beta chains below all came from one sample that was sequenced in a study of blood T cell repertoires in COVID-19. Profiling relied on immunoSEQ multiplex PCR, and the TCRdb table lists in-frame clones only, not all of them. This sample has approximately 300,000 clones, with 80% to 95% found just once. Sequencing was carried out using PBMCs or T cells enriched from blood (not recorded which). These receptors originate from a woman aged 30 to 39 who had recovered from COVID-19.

The chain couples TRBV15 to TRBJ1-2, with D tentatively TRBD1 (6 bases). The CDR3 runs to 13 residues. V was cut by 6 bases and J by 4 bases, with 12 bases left in between. CDR1 and CDR2 from the germline V gene are LNHNV and YYDKDF (reference sequence). The CDR3 DNA reads TGTGCCACCAGTATGGACAGATCCTATGGCTACACCTTC. This encodes CATSMDRSYGYTF.

This clone was counted once. V is TRBV30 and J is TRBJ1-2, with 8 nucleotides matching TRBD1. Germline CDR1 GTSNPN, CDR2 SVGIG (reference sequence). The J segment lost 0 bases and the V segment lost 1 base, leaving 4 bases of the junction unmatched. The CDR3 is 15 amino acids. CDR3 sequence reads: CAWSAGTGSNYGYTF. As DNA, the CDR3 is TGTGCCTGGAGTGCCGGGACAGGTTCTAACTATGGCTACACCTTC. The full variable domain, with the rest looked up from reference TRBV30 and TRBJ1-2, is SQTIHQWPATLVQPVGSPLSLECTVEGTSNPNLYWYRQAAGRGLQLLFYSVGIGQISSEVPQNLSASRPQDRQFILSSKKLLLSDSGFYLCAWSAGTGSNYGYTFGSGTRLTVV.

This chain's CDR3 is CASSYNRDRVGEQYF. In nucleotides, the CDR3 is TGTGCCAGCAGTTATAACCGGGACAGGGTGGGGGAGCAGTACTTC. The genes are TRBV27 and TRBJ2-7, with TRBD1 matching over 9 bases. The V gene's germline CDR1 is MNHEY and CDR2 SMNVEV (reference sequence). The CDR3 runs 15 residues. V was clipped by 4 bases and J by 7 bases; unmatched bases: 11.

The CDR3 sequence is CASSLGGTVSYEQYF. CDR3 bases: TGTGCCAGCAGTTTAGGCGGGACAGTGTCCTACGAGCAGTACTTC. The V call is TRBV28, the J call TRBJ2-7; possible D gene TRBD1, 7 bases. Trimming cost V 2 bases and J 1 base, with 12 bases left between them. The germline V gene encodes CDR1 MDHEN and CDR2 SYDVKM. The CDR3 sequence is 15 residues long.

The sample holds a few counts of this clone. V gene TRBV5-5 combines with J gene TRBJ2-2; a weak D match, TRBD2 (5 bases). The germline gives CDR1 SGHKS, CDR2 YYEKEE (reference sequence). The CDR3 length is 15 residues. V was clipped by 4 bases and J by 5 bases, with 15 bases between them. The CDR3 is CASSPELLVTGELFF. In DNA, the CDR3 is TGTGCCAGCAGCCCCGAACTACTAGTTACCGGGGAGCTGTTTTTT.

This clone was counted between two and nine times. The chain has TRBV7-2 and TRBJ2-5; 10 bases are shared with TRBD2. V trimming: 2 bases; J trimming: 5 bases; junction bases outside the gene matches: 11. Per the germline V gene, CDR1 is SGHTA and CDR2 is FQGNSA. The CDR3 loop spans 17 amino acids. The CDR3 region is CASSLIPLAGGGETQYF. The CDR3 DNA follows: TGTGCCAGCAGCTTAATCCCGTTAGCGGGGGGCGGGGAGACCCAGTACTTC.

This clone was seen only a few times. The genes are TRBV7-2 and TRBJ1-2, with 9 positions matching TRBD1. CDR1 SGHTA and CDR2 FQGNSA come from the germline V gene. This CDR3 has 15 residues. Trimming at V came to 1 base and at J to 4 bases, leaving 4 bases not matched to a gene. CDR3 protein: CASSLVSTGGYGYTF. The CDR3 DNA sequence: TGTGCCAGCAGCTTAGTTTCGACAGGGGGCTATGGCTACACCTTC. Filled out from reference TRBV7-2 and TRBJ1-2, the complete variable domain reads GAGVSQSPSNKVTEKGKDVELRCDPISGHTALYWYRQSLGQGLEFLIYFQGNSAPDKSGLPSDRFSAERTGGSVSTLTIQRTQQEDSAVYLCASSLVSTGGYGYTFGSGTRLTVV.

This chain joins TRBV4-2 and TRBJ1-3, with TRBD1 identical over 7 bases. Germline V gives CDR1 LGHNA, CDR2 YNFKEQ. The CDR3 spans 14 residues. V trimming: 4 bases; J trimming: 4 bases; junction bases outside the gene matches: 4. For the CDR3, the DNA is TGTGCCAGCAGCCTACAGGGGTTGGGAAACACCATATATTTT. It yields the protein CASSLQGLGNTIYF.

The rearrangement uses TRBV7-8 and TRBJ2-5, with D perhaps matching TRBD2 (6 bases). The CDR3 is made up of 16 amino acids. Germline V gene data show CDR1 as SGHVS and CDR2 as FQNEAQ. Trimming took 5 bases from V and 4 from J, leaving 20 bases between them. This CDR3 is CASSLPGGFGGETQYF. The CDR3 DNA reads as TGTGCCAGCAGCCTCCCCGGGGGTTTCGGCGGAGAGACCCAGTACTTC.

The V call is TRBV5-4, the J call TRBJ2-1, with D possibly being TRBD1 (5 bases). CDR1 and CDR2 from the germline V gene are SGHNT and YYREEE (reference sequence). Trimming left V 0 bases short and J 0 bases short, with 7 bases between. This CDR3 region has 15 residues. CDR3 amino acids: CASSLGQSSYNEQFF. DNA of the CDR3: TGTGCCAGCAGCTTGGGACAGAGCTCCTACAATGAGCAGTTCTTC. The entire variable domain, with the rest obtained from reference TRBV5-4 and TRBJ2-1, is as follows: ETGVTQSPTHLIKTRGQQVTLRCSSQSGHNTVSWYQQALGQGPQFIFQYYREEENGRGNFPPRFSGLQFPNYSSELNVNALELDDSALYLCASSLGQSSYNEQFFGPGTRLTVL.

V is TRBV6-2 or TRBV6-3 and J is TRBJ2-1; maybe TRBD2 (6 bases). Between the trimmed V and J ends, which lost 2 bases and 1 base, there was a span of 18 bases. The CDR3 has 18 amino acids. Germline CDR1 reads MNHEY; CDR2 reads SVGEGT. The CDR3: CASSYRPMGGESYNEQFF. The CDR3 nucleotides read TGTGCCAGCAGTTACCGCCCGATGGGCGGGGAGTCCTACAATGAGCAGTTCTTC.